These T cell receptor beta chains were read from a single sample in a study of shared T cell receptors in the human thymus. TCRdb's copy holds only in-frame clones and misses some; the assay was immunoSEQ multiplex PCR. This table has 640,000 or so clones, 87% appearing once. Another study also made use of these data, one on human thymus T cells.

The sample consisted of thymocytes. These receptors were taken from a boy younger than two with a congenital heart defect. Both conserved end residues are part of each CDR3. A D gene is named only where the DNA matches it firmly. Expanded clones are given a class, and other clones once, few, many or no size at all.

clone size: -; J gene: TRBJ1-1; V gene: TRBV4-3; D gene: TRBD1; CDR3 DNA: TGCGCCAGCAGCCAAGAGAGGCAGGGGGCCACTGAAGCTTTCTTT; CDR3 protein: CASSQERQGATEAFF
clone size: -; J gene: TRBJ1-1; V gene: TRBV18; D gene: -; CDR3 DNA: TGTGCCAGCTCACCACCGGTGAGCACTGAAGCTTTCTTT; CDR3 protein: CASSPPVSTEAFF
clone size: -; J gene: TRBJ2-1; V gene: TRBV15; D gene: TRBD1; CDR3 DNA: TGTGCCACCAGCAGAAACGGGACAGGGTATAATGAGCAGTTCTTC; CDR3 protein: CATSRNGTGYNEQFF
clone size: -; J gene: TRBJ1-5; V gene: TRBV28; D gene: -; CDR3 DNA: TGTGCCAGCAGTCGAGAGGGGGAAGGGAATAATCAGCCCCAGCATTTT; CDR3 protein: CASSREGEGNNQPQHF
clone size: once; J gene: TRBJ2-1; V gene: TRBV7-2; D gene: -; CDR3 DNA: TGTGCCAGCAGCGGGTTTGACGAGGACAATGAGCAGTTCTTC; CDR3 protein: CASSGFDEDNEQFF
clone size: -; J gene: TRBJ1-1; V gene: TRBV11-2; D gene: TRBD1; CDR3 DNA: TGTGCCAGCAGCCCCGGACAGGGCGAAGCTTTCTTT; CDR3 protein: CASSPGQGEAFF
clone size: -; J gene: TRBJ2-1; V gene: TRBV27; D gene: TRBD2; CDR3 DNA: TGTGCCAGCAGTTCCCGGCGGGAGCTCAATGAGCAGTTCTTC; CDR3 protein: CASSSRRELNEQFF
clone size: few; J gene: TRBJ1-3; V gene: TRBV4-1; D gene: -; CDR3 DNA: TGCGCCAGCAGCCAATACAAAGGAAACACCATATATTTT; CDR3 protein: CASSQYKGNTIYF
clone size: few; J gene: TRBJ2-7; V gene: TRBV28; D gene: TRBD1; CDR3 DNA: TGTGCCAGCAGGCCCTCCGGGACAGGGGGCGACGAGCAGTACTTC; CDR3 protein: CASRPSGTGGDEQYF
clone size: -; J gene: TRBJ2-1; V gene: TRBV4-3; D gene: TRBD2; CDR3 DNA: TGCGCCAGCTCCGGGCTAGCGGGAGCAAACGAGCAGTTCTTC; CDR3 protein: CASSGLAGANEQFF
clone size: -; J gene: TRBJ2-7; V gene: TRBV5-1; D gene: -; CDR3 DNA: TGCGCCAGCAGCGTCGAGACTTCGAGCTCCTACGAGCAGTACTTC; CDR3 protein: CASSVETSSSYEQYF
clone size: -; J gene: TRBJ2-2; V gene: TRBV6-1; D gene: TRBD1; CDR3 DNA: TGTGCCACATGGACAGGGTCGAGCGGGGAGCTGTTTTTT; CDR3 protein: CATWTGSSGELFF
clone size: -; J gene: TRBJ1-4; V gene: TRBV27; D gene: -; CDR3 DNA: TGTGCCAGCGCTTTCGGGGGTTGGGGTAATGAAAAACTGTTTTTT; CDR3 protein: CASAFGGWGNEKLFF
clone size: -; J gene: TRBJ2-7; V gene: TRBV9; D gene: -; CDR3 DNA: TGTGCCAGCAGCCCCCCTGGGCAAAACACCTACGAGCAGTACTTC; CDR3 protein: CASSPPGQNTYEQYF
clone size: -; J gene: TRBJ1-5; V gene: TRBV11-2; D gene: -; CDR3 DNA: TGTGCCAGCAGCCCCATAGGAGGGGGCAATCAGCCCCAGCATTTT; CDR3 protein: CASSPIGGGNQPQHF
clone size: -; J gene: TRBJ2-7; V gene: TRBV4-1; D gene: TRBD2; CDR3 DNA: TGCGCCAGCAGCGCGGGGACTAGCCGACCGGACGAGCAGTACTTC; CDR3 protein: CASSAGTSRPDEQYF
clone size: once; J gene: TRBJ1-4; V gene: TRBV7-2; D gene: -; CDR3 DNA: TGTGCCAGCAGCTCCCGGGACTCAGAAAAACTGTTTTTT; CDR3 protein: CASSSRDSEKLFF
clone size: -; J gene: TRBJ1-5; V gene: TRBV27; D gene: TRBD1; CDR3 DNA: TGTGCCAGCAGTTTACAGGGGGTTGGAAATCAGCCCCAGCATTTT; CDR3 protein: CASSLQGVGNQPQHF
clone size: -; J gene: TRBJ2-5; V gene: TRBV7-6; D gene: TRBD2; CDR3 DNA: TGTGCCAGCAGCTTAGCATCGGGAGGGGGGACCCAGTACTTC; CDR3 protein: CASSLASGGGTQYF
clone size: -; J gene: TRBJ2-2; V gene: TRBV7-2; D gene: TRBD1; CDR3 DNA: TGTGCCAGCAGCCTACCCACGACTACAGGGGGCCGCACCGGGGAGCTGTTTTTT; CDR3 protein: CASSLPTTTGGRTGELFF
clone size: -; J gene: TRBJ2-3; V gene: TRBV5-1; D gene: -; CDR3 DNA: TGCGCCAGCAGCTTGGCCGGGGGCACAGATACGCAGTATTTT; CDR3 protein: CASSLAGGTDTQYF
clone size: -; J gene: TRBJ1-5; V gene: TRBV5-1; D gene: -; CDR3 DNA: TGCGCCAGCAGGGAAACGGCTTGGTTTTCGCCATTACCGGGGCAGCCCCAGCATTTT; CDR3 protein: CASRETAWFSPLPGQPQHF
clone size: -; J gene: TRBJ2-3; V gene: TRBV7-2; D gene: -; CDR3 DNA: TGTGCCAGCAGCGGGACTGGGCGGGCCTGCACAGATACGCAGTATTTT; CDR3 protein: CASSGTGRACTDTQYF
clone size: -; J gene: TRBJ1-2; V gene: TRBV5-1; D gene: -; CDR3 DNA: TGCGCCAGCAGCTTGGGTCGACTTAACTATGGCTACACCTTC; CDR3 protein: CASSLGRLNYGYTF
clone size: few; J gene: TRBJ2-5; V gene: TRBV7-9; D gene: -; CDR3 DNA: TGTGCCAGCAGCACAGAGCCGCGGGGGCCACAAGAGACCCAGTACTTC; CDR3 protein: CASSTEPRGPQETQYF
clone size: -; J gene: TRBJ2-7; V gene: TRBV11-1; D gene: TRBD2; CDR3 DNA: TGTGCCAGCAGCCCTAGGCGGGGGTACGAGCAGTACTTC; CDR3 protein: CASSPRRGYEQYF
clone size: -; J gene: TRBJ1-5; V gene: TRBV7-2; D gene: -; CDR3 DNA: TGTGCCAGCAGCTTAGCCTCCGGGCCCCAGCATTTT; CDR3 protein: CASSLASGPQHF
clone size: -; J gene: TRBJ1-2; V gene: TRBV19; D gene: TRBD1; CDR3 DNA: TGTGCCAGTAGTACCCCCCTGACAGGGTATGATGGCTACACCTTC; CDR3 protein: CASSTPLTGYDGYTF
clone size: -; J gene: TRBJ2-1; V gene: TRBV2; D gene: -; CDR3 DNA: TGTGCCAGCTTAGCGGATTACAATGAGCAGTTCTTC; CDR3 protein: CASLADYNEQFF
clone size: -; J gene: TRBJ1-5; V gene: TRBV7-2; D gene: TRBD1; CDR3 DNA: TGTGCCAGCAGCTTAGGGACAGGGGGGTTCGTTGGTCAGCCCCAGCATTTT; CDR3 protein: CASSLGTGGFVGQPQHF
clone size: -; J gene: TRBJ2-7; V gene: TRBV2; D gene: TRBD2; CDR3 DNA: TGTGCCAGCAGTGACCGGACTAGCGGGTCCCTAAGCTCCTACGAGCAGTACTTC; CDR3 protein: CASSDRTSGSLSSYEQYF
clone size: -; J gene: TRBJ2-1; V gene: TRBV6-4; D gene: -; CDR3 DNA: TGTGCCAGCAGTCTTAGCGTTCCTTACAATGAGCAGTTCTTC; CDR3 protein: CASSLSVPYNEQFF
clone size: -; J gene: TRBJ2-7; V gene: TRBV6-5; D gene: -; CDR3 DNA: TGTGCCAGCAGTTTCCGGCTTACCCCAGGGTTCGAGCAGTACTTC; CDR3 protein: CASSFRLTPGFEQYF
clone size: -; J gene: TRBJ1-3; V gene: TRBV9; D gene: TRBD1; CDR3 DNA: TGTGCCAGCAGCGTCCGGAGAGGGGACAGGTTCTCTGGAAACACCATATATTTT; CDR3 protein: CASSVRRGDRFSGNTIYF
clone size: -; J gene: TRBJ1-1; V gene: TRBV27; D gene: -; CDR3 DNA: TGTGCCAGCAGTATCGGACGGGGGAACACTGAAGCTTTCTTT; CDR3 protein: CASSIGRGNTEAFF
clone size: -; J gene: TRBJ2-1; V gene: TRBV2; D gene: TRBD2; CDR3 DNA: TGTGCCAGCAGTGGCGCGGGAGCTCATGAGCAGTTCTTC; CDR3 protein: CASSGAGAHEQFF
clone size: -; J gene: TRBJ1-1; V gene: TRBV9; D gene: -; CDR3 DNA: TGTGCCAGCAGCGTACATCCGGAACAGATGTTAGTAGGAACTGAAGCTTTCTTT; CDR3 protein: CASSVHPEQMLVGTEAFF
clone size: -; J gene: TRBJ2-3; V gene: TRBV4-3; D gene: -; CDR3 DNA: TGCGCCAGCAGCCAAGCCCCTAGCGCCCCTCTACTTGGGACAGATACGCAGTATTTT; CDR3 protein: CASSQAPSAPLLGTDTQYF
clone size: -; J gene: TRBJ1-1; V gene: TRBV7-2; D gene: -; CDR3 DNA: TGTGCCAGCACCCTCGGACCCTTGACAGAGAACACTGAAGCTTTCTTT; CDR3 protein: CASTLGPLTENTEAFF
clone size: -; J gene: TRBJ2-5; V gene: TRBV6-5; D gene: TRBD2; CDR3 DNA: TGTGCCAGCAGTTACTCTCCGGGGGGGTCGGAGACCCAGTACTTC; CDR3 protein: CASSYSPGGSETQYF
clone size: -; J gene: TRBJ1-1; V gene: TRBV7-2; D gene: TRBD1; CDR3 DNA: TGTGCCAGCAGCCCCTGGACAGGGGGCGCGTCTGAAGCTTTCTTT; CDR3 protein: CASSPWTGGASEAFF
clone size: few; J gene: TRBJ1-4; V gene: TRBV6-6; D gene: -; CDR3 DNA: TGTGCCAGCAGTCAAGAGGCCAGAGCAACTAATGAAAAACTGTTTTTT; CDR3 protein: CASSQEARATNEKLFF
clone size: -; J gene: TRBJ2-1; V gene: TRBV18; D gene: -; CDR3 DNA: TGTGCCAGCTCACCCCCGGGACACCCCAAGGATGAGCAGTTCTTC; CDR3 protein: CASSPPGHPKDEQFF
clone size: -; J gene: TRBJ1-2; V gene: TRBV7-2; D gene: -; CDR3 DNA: TGTGCCAGCAGCTCCCGATGGGCCAGCCCGGCGGGCTATGGCTACACCTTC; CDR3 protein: CASSSRWASPAGYGYTF
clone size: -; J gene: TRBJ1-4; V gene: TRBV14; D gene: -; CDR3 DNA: TGTGCCAGCAGCCAAAAAAGCCCGGTTGGAAAACTGTTTTTT; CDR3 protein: CASSQKSPVGKLFF
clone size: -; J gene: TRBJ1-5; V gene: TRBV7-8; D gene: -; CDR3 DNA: TGTGCCAGCAGCCAGATGAACAGAGATAGCAATCAGCCCCAGCATTTT; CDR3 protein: CASSQMNRDSNQPQHF
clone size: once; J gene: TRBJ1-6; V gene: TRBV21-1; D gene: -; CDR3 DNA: TGTGCCAGCAGCAAAGGGACAGGGATAAATTCACCCCTCCACTTT; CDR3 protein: CASSKGTGINSPLHF
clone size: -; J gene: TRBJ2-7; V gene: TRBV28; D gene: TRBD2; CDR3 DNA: TGTGCCAGCAGTTGGTTTGAGCGGGAGCGAACCTACGAGCAGTACTTC; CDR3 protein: CASSWFERERTYEQYF